Listed here are 13 T cell receptor beta chains from one sample, sequenced in a study of resident and recirculating memory T cells in vitiligo (dated by TCRdb to the late 2010s). Receptors were amplified or captured by the immunoSEQ multiplex PCR assay. The table comes from immuneACCESS by way of TCRdb, which keeps in-frame sequences with V and J called. Part of the clones is missing from these tables; in studies checked, under half for an unresolved V gene and the rest for unknown reasons. Across this sample there are 40,000 to 50,000 clones, with about 93% seen only once. The ten largest account for 4.5% of the sample. What was sequenced was blood. The receptors were gathered from a male donor with vitiligo.

This clone was recorded only once. V is TRBV18 and J is TRBJ2-5, with D unresolved. Germline CDR1 reads KGHSH; CDR2 reads LQKENI. The CDR3 spans 15 residues. V lost 3 bases, J lost 5 bases, and 16 bases lay in between. CDR3 amino acids: CASSPLSRFVETQYF. The CDR3 region has the DNA TGTGCCAGCTCACCCCTGAGCAGGTTTGTGGAGACCCAGTACTTC. Based on the CDR3 plus reference TRBV18 and TRBJ2-5, the full variable domain is NAGVMQNPRHLVRRRGQEARLRCSPMKGHSHVYWYRQLPEEGLKFMVYLQKENIIDESGMPKERFSAEFPKEGPSILRIQQVVRGDSAAYFCASSPLSRFVETQYFGPGTRLLVL.

This chain links TRBV7-3 with TRBJ2-3, with D unclear. The CDR3 has 15 residues. Germline CDR1 reads SGHTA; CDR2 reads FQGTGA. Trimming cost V 3 bases and J 0 bases, with 10 bases left between them. CDR3 nucleotide sequence: TGTGCCAGCAGCTTTCAAGCGACCAGCACAGATACGCAGTATTTT. Translated, it gives CASSFQATSTDTQYF. The complete variable domain, with remaining parts taken from reference TRBV7-3 and TRBJ2-3, reads GAGVSQTPSNKVTEKGKYVELRCDPISGHTALYWYRQSLGQGPEFLIYFQGTGAADDSGLPNDRFFAVRPEGSVSTLKIQRTERGDSAVYLCASSFQATSTDTQYFGPGTRLTVL.

This chain connects TRBV7-3 to TRBJ1-1; tentatively, D is TRBD1 (6 bases). V lost 3 bases to trimming and J lost 7 bases, with 18 bases between them. The CDR3 contains 15 residues. CDR1 and CDR2 (germline): SGHTA, FQGTGA. DNA for the CDR3: TGTGCCAGCAGCTTGGGAGCCCGATCGGACAGTGAAGCTTTCTTT. Its translation: CASSLGARSDSEAFF.

This clone occurred once. The chain has TRBV18 and TRBJ1-1; D gene ambiguous. Germline V gives CDR1 KGHSH, CDR2 LQKENI. The CDR3 is 15 residues long. V lost 1 base, J lost 3 bases, and 12 bases lay in between. The CDR3 DNA reads TGTGCCAGCTCACCACTGAGAGCTCGGGACACTGAAGCTTTCTTT. Translating gives CASSPLRARDTEAFF.

The chain recombines TRBV7-3 with TRBJ2-3; D uncertain. This CDR3 region has 13 residues. The V end was cut by 0 bases, the J end by 4 bases, with 5 bases between. Germline CDR1 reads SGHTA; CDR2 reads FQGTGA. The CDR3 sequence: CASSLTASDTQYF. The DNA for the CDR3 is TGTGCCAGCAGCTTAACGGCCTCAGATACGCAGTATTTT.

The CDR3 region is CASSSLGGNTYEQYF. The CDR3 nucleotides read TGTGCCAGTAGTTCCCTTGGGGGGAATACCTACGAGCAGTACTTC. This chain connects TRBV19 to TRBJ2-7; maybe TRBD2 (6 bases). Trimming cost V 5 bases and J 2 bases, with 16 bases left between them. This CDR3 is 15 amino acids long. CDR1 LNHDA and CDR2 SQIVND come from the germline V gene (reference sequence).

V gene TRBV7-2 combines with J gene TRBJ1-1; D not resolved. This CDR3 contains 13 residues. Deletions cut 1 base from V and 5 bases from J, with 8 bases between. Germline CDR1 reads SGHTA; CDR2 reads FQGNSA. CDR3 DNA sequence: TGTGCCAGCAGCTTAGTGTACGGGACTGAAGCTTTCTTT. It translates to CASSLVYGTEAFF.

The chain is built from TRBV6-1 and TRBJ2-1, with TRBD2 matching 7 bases. V shed 0 bases and J 9 bases; nucleotides not matched to a gene: 8. The CDR3 has 15 amino acids. Germline V CDR1 and CDR2: MNHNS, SASEGT. CDR3: CASSEAGGGFSEQFF. In DNA, the CDR3 is TGTGCCAGCAGTGAAGCGGGCGGGGGTTTTAGTGAGCAGTTCTTC.

Here the CDR3 DNA reads TGTGCCAGCAGTCGACAGGCACAGCCCCAGCATTTT. Translation: CASSRQAQPQHF. The rearrangement uses TRBV6-5 and TRBJ1-5; D is possibly TRBD1 (6 bases). This CDR3 is built from 12 residues. CDR1 and CDR2 from the germline V gene are MNHEY and SVGAGI. V was trimmed by 5 bases and J by 7 bases, leaving 9 bases between them.

CDR3 sequence reads: CASSPRTGNTGELFF. CDR3 in DNA: TGTGCCAGCAGCCCCAGGACAGGGAACACCGGGGAGCTGTTTTTT. The V and J genes are TRBV9 and TRBJ2-2, with TRBD1 matching 7 bases. Trimming at V came to 4 bases and at J to 1 base, leaving 4 bases not matched to a gene. The CDR3 contains 15 residues. Germline V lookup: CDR1 SGDLS, CDR2 YYNGEE. The entire variable domain, with the rest obtained from reference TRBV9 and TRBJ2-2, is as follows: DSGVTQTPKHLITATGQRVTLRCSPRSGDLSVYWYQQSLDQGLQFLIQYYNGEERAKGNILERFSAQQFPDLHSELNLSSLELGDSALYFCASSPRTGNTGELFFGEGSRLTVL.

This clone has a single count. CDR3 loop: CAWSSQVNLHEQYF. The CDR3 nucleotides read TGTGCCTGGAGTTCCCAGGTGAACCTACACGAGCAGTACTTC. The V call is TRBV30, the J call TRBJ2-7; D is undetermined. Per germline, CDR1 GTSNPN and CDR2 SVGIG (reference sequence). There are 14 residues in the CDR3. V gave up 2 bases and J gave up 5 bases, with 16 bases separating them.

This clone appeared a single time. The chain carries TRBV5-1 and TRBJ2-3; 8 nucleotides align to TRBD2. V lost 4 bases, J lost 2 bases, and 6 bases stayed unmatched. This CDR3 contains 15 residues. In germline, CDR1 is SGHRS, CDR2 YFSETQ. The CDR3 DNA sequence: TGCGCCAGCAGCCCGGGACTAGGTAACACAGATACGCAGTATTTT. It specifies CASSPGLGNTDTQYF.

J is TRBJ2-2 and V is TRBV7-2, with D possibly being TRBD1 (5 bases). Trimming shortened V by 1 base and J by 1 base, and 7 bases separated the two germline ends. Germline V CDR1 and CDR2: SGHTA, FQGNSA. The CDR3 consists of 15 residues. In DNA, the CDR3 is TGTGCCAGCAGCTTAGTTAGGGGGAACACCGGGGAGCTGTTTTTT. As protein: CASSLVRGNTGELFF. The complete variable domain, with remaining parts taken from reference TRBV7-2 and TRBJ2-2, reads GAGVSQSPSNKVTEKGKDVELRCDPISGHTALYWYRQSLGQGLEFLIYFQGNSAPDKSGLPSDRFSAERTGGSVSTLTIQRTQQEDSAVYLCASSLVRGNTGELFFGEGSRLTVL.